These T cell receptor beta chains were read from a single sample in a study of Graves' ophthalmopathy and Graves' hyperthyroidism. MiXCR, run by TCRdb on the multiplex PCR reads, gives a single entry per CDR3 protein. The table records about 380,000 distinct CDR3 sequences, roughly 15% of them present only once. Material for sequencing was peripheral blood. The receptor set was obtained from a woman younger than 35 with stable Graves' hyperthyroidism. Both conserved end residues are part of each CDR3. Each record gives: J gene, clone size, D gene, V gene, CDR3 DNA, CDR3 protein. D genes are given only for firm matches. Clone size is given for some rows only: seen once, a few or many times, or a class if the clone is expanded.

>TRBJ1-1|many|-|TRBV5-1
TGCGCCAGCAGCGGACTTAGGAACACTGAAGCTTTCTTT
CASSGLRNTEAFF
>TRBJ1-2|-|-|TRBV6-2/TRBV6-3
TGTGCCAGCAGCCCAGGACCAGCACCGGGCTATGGCTACACCTTC
CASSPGPAPGYGYTF
>TRBJ1-1|many|-|TRBV6-1
TGTGCCAGCAGTGAATTACCTCCGGGACCCATGAACACTGAAGCTTTCTTT
CASSELPPGPMNTEAFF
>TRBJ1-1|few|-|TRBV5-5
TGTGCCAGCAGCTTGGGAGGGTTTTCTGAAGCTTTCTTT
CASSLGGFSEAFF
>TRBJ2-5|many|TRBD2|TRBV20-1
TGCAGTGCTAGTTTCGACTCCGGGGGGATGTACCAAGAGACCCAGTACTTC
CSASFDSGGMYQETQYF
>TRBJ1-1|-|-|TRBV20-1
TGCAGTGCTCCGTTACAGGGTAGAATCACTGAAGCTTTCTTT
CSAPLQGRITEAFF
>TRBJ2-5|-|TRBD2|TRBV29-1
TGCAGCGTTGACAGCGGGGGGGCATCAGAGACCCAGTACTTC
CSVDSGGASETQYF
>TRBJ2-7|many|-|TRBV6-2/TRBV6-3
TGTGCCAGCAGTCCAAGACATAATTACGAGCAGTACTTC
CASSPRHNYEQYF
>TRBJ1-1|many|-|TRBV6-1
TGTGCCAGCAGGATACCAGGGAGTAGGAGGGAAGCTTTCTTT
CASRIPGSRREAFF
>TRBJ2-7|few|-|TRBV16
TGTGCCAGCAGCCAATCCCCAGGTATTTCCTACGAGCAGTACTTC
CASSQSPGISYEQYF
>TRBJ2-7|few|TRBD1|TRBV5-1
TGCGCCAGCAGCCGGGACAGCTTAACCTACGAGCAGTACTTC
CASSRDSLTYEQYF
>TRBJ1-1|-|-|TRBV12-3/TRBV12-4
TGTGCCAGCAGTTTCGGGCCGTCCTTTGAAGCTTGCTTT
CASSFGPSFEACF
>TRBJ1-2|many|-|TRBV11-3
TGTGCCAGCAGCTTCGCTCTCTCGGGGGGCTCCCACGAGGGCTACACCTTC
CASSFALSGGSHEGYTF
>TRBJ2-3|few|-|TRBV12-3/TRBV12-4
TGTGCCAGCAGTTTGTGGGGGGCCACAGATACGCAGTATTTT
CASSLWGATDTQYF
>TRBJ2-7|few|-|TRBV11-2
TGTGCCAGCAGCCACTTCACTAGTACCCACGAGCAGTACTTC
CASSHFTSTHEQYF
>TRBJ1-2|many|TRBD1|TRBV11-2
TGTGCCAGCAGTCCACGCCGGGACAGGGCCGAGCAGGACTATGGCTACACCTTC
CASSPRRDRAEQDYGYTF
>TRBJ2-5|-|TRBD1|TRBV18
TGTGCCAGCTCACCGGACAGGGGGCGTCAAGAGACCCAGTACTTC
CASSPDRGRQETQYF
>TRBJ2-2|-|-|TRBV13
TGTGCCAGCAGCGAAAGAGGGGAGCTGTTTTTT
CASSERGELFF
>TRBJ2-7|many|TRBD1|TRBV11-3
TGTGCCAGCAGCCCTCCACAGGGGGCGGACGAGCAGTACTTC
CASSPPQGADEQYF
>TRBJ1-5|-|-|TRBV6-2/TRBV6-3
TGTGCCAGCAGTTACGGGGCGCCGGTCCAGCCCCAGCATTTT
CASSYGAPVQPQHF
>TRBJ1-5|many|-|TRBV12-3/TRBV12-4
TGTGCCAGCAGTTTTTCCCCCCTAGGTCAGTGGAGCAATCAGCCCCAGCATTTT
CASSFSPLGQWSNQPQHF
>TRBJ1-5|many|TRBD1|TRBV2
TGTGCCAGCAAGGGAGGAGGGGGCTACGGGAATCAGCCCCAGCATTTT
CASKGGGGYGNQPQHF
>TRBJ1-5|many|-|TRBV6-5
TGTGCCAGCAGTTCCATGGACAGCAATCAGCCCCAGCATTTT
CASSSMDSNQPQHF
>TRBJ2-5|-|TRBD1|TRBV7-6
TGTGCCAGCAGCTTAGTCGGTGGGACAGGAATTCAAGAGACCCAGTACTTC
CASSLVGGTGIQETQYF
>TRBJ2-7|many|TRBD1|TRBV9
TGTGCCAGCAGCGTAGAGCCGGGACAGGCCTACGAGCAGTACTTC
CASSVEPGQAYEQYF
>TRBJ1-1|many|TRBD1|TRBV19
TGTGCCAGTATGGTACAGGGGGCGAGGAACACTGAAGCTTTCTTT
CASMVQGARNTEAFF
>TRBJ2-5|-|-|TRBV29-1
TGCAGTTCAGGGGCCGGACAAGAGACCCAGTACTTC
CSSGAGQETQYF
>TRBJ2-2|many|-|TRBV6-1
TGTGCCAGCAGGAACCGGGACACCTATTTCGCCGGGGAGCTGTTTTTT
CASRNRDTYFAGELFF
>TRBJ1-3|many|-|TRBV10-3
TGTGCCATCAGCGGAGAGGAGGGGACGGGAAACACCATATATTTT
CAISGEEGTGNTIYF
>TRBJ1-2|many|TRBD1|TRBV12-3/TRBV12-4
TGTGCCAGCAGAGGACAGGGGCGTTCTCTTGGCTACACCTTC
CASRGQGRSLGYTF
>TRBJ2-5|many|-|TRBV6-1
TGTGCCAGCAGTGACAGATACTGGGAGACCCAGTACTTC
CASSDRYWETQYF
>TRBJ2-7|-|-|TRBV6-2/TRBV6-3
TGTGCCAGCAGTTATGCCCCAGCTCCATCCGGGGTCCGGGGCTCCTACGAGCAGTACTTC
CASSYAPAPSGVRGSYEQYF
>TRBJ2-7|-|TRBD2|TRBV7-2
TGTGCCAGCAGCTTAGCGGGGGGGATTTTCTACGAGCAGTACTTC
CASSLAGGIFYEQYF
>TRBJ2-6|-|-|TRBV7-3
TGTGCCAGCAGCTCCCACTCTGGGGCCAACGTCCTGACTTTC
CASSSHSGANVLTF
>TRBJ1-2|many|TRBD1|TRBV9
TGTGCCAGCAGTTCCCCCCGGGACAGGGGATCCCTTGCCTATGGCTACACCTTC
CASSSPRDRGSLAYGYTF
>TRBJ2-2|many|TRBD1|TRBV4-1
TGCGCCAGCAGCTCACAGGGGGCAAAAACCGGGGAGCTGTTTTTT
CASSSQGAKTGELFF
>TRBJ2-5|many|-|TRBV4-1
TGCGCCAGCAGCCAAGGAAAAGGTCTAGAGGAGACCCAGTACTTC
CASSQGKGLEETQYF
>TRBJ1-1|many|-|TRBV6-1
TGTGCCAGCAGTCCCAGACAGTTAACCACTGAAGCTTTCTTT
CASSPRQLTTEAFF
>TRBJ1-2|-|-|TRBV3-1
TGTGCCAGCAGCCAGACACAGTGGGCTAATGGCTACACCTTC
CASSQTQWANGYTF
>TRBJ2-2|many|TRBD1|TRBV6-1
TGTGCCAGCCGGACAGGGAACACCGGGGAGCTGTTTTTT
CASRTGNTGELFF
>TRBJ2-7|many|-|TRBV4-1
TGCGCCAGCAGCCGAGTGGACAGGGAGGGTTTGGACGAGCAGTACTTC
CASSRVDREGLDEQYF
>TRBJ2-5|-|TRBD2|TRBV12-3/TRBV12-4
TGTGCCAGCAGTTTAGTACTAGCGTCCCTCCGAGGTCTCCAAGAGACCCAGTACTTC
CASSLVLASLRGLQETQYF
>TRBJ1-1|many|TRBD1|TRBV27
TGTGCCAGCAGTTCCCCCAGGGGGGCTGAAGCTTTCTTT
CASSSPRGAEAFF
>TRBJ1-2|many|-|TRBV11-3
TGTGCCAGCAGCTTAGTGCGGGGAGCTAACTATGGCTACACCTTC
CASSLVRGANYGYTF
>TRBJ2-7|-|-|TRBV6-1
TGTGCCAGCAGTGAAGAGGGCCAGTGGAACTACGAGCAGTACTTC
CASSEEGQWNYEQYF
>TRBJ2-7|few|-|TRBV7-9
TGTGCCAGCAGCTTAGCCAGGGACCTCTCCTACGAGCAGTACTTC
CASSLARDLSYEQYF
>TRBJ2-5|many|-|TRBV20-1
TGCAGTGCCACAGGCAACCAAGAGACCCAGTACTTC
CSATGNQETQYF
>TRBJ1-2|many|TRBD1|TRBV20-1
TGCAGTGCTAGTTTTAGCGACCGGGACAGGGGGCGAGGCTACACCTTC
CSASFSDRDRGRGYTF
>TRBJ1-1|many|TRBD1|TRBV6-1
TGTGCCAGCAGTGAAGTGGGACAGCTTGAAGCTTTCTTT
CASSEVGQLEAFF
>TRBJ1-6|many|TRBD1|TRBV7-8
TGTGCCAGCAGATTAGGGACAGGCGGGTATAATTCACCCCTCCACTTT
CASRLGTGGYNSPLHF
>TRBJ1-1|many|-|TRBV4-1
TGCGCCAGCAGCCAAGTTTCGCGAGCAGTCACTGAAGCTTTCTTT
CASSQVSRAVTEAFF
>TRBJ1-2|many|-|TRBV9
TGTGCCAGCAGCTCCAGGGTCTATGGCTACACCTTC
CASSSRVYGYTF
>TRBJ1-1|many|-|TRBV27
TGTGCCAGCAGTGCCGGGACTCCGGGTGTGACTTTCTTT
CASSAGTPGVTFF